This entry features one T cell receptor beta chain sequence. Antigen: not known. These data originate in a study of OX40 agonist ivuxolimab in advanced cancers. Turning to the study itself: Ivuxolimab, an agonistic anti-OX40 (CD134) antibody, was given to patients.

Excluded were patients having autoimmune disease history or systemic immunosuppression. Per germline, CDR1 SGHAT and CDR2 FQNNGV. The CDR3 extends over 14 amino acids. The V segment lost 5 bases and the J segment 5 bases; nucleotides outside the gene matches: 8. Profiled with immunoSEQ multiplex PCR; TCRdb holds only in-frame clones, not every one. The sample yields 35,000 to 40,000 clones, approximately 80% seen once. Overall study findings and caveats: Partly responding patients at 0.1-3.0 mg/kg showed some of the smallest clonal expansion.

The sequence came from an adult with an advanced solid tumor such as melanoma, head and neck, liver or kidney cancer. The source was CD4+ or CD8+ T cells sorted from blood, collected in a trial of the OX40 agonist ivuxolimab. The genes are TRBV11-2 and TRBJ2-5; TRBD2 aligns across 7 bases. CDR3 amino acids: CASSPWGGWETQYF. The CDR3 nucleotides read TGTGCCAGCAGCCCCTGGGGGGGGTGGGAGACCCAGTACTTC.